One sample yielded the 4 T cell receptor beta chains listed below, sequenced in a study of control samples from healthy donors and cancer patients. Repertoires were generated with immunoSEQ multiplex PCR, while TCRdb's copy carries only in-frame clones and drops some. This sample has about 12,000 clones, with about 92% found just once. The sequenced sample consisted of PBMCs. The receptors were sampled from an elderly man with lung cancer.

CDR3: CASSETSGGIVDEQFF. CDR3 in DNA: TGCGCCAGCAGTGAGACTAGCGGGGGGATTGTGGATGAGCAGTTCTTC. This chain connects TRBV10-1 to TRBJ2-1; 12 positions match TRBD2. After removal of 2 bases from V and 8 bases from J, the junction contained 7 bases not matched to a gene. The CDR3 extends over 16 amino acids. The germline V gene has CDR1 WNHNN and CDR2 SYGVQD (reference sequence).

V is TRBV7-9 and J is TRBJ2-1; TRBD1 matches 7 bases. Germline trimming cut 4 bases from V and 5 bases from J; bases unmatched to any gene: 11. The germline gives CDR1 SEHNR, CDR2 FQNEAQ (reference sequence). There are 16 residues in the CDR3. CDR3 bases: TGTGCCAGCAGCTGGAAACCGGGACAGTTGGACAATGAGCAGTTCTTC. This sequence encodes CASSWKPGQLDNEQFF.

The V and J genes are TRBV3-1 (or the pseudogene TRBV3-2) and TRBJ1-4, with a weak D call TRBD1 (5 bases). The germline V gene has CDR1 LGHDT and CDR2 YNNKEL (reference sequence). This CDR3 contains 14 residues. V gave up 0 bases and J gave up 5 bases, with 7 bases separating them. In DNA, the CDR3 is TGTGCCAGCAGCCAAGATACAGGAAATGAAAAACTGTTTTTT. Its translation: CASSQDTGNEKLFF.

The V call is TRBV7-9, the J call TRBJ1-5, with 12 bases matching TRBD1. Looked up from germline, CDR1 is SEHNR and CDR2 is FQNEAQ (reference sequence). V trimming: 1 base; J trimming: 5 bases; junction bases outside the gene matches: 0. The CDR3 spans 15 residues. This CDR3 is CASSLGDRGHQPQHF. For the CDR3, the DNA is TGTGCCAGCAGCTTAGGGGACAGGGGGCATCAGCCCCAGCATTTT.